This T cell receptor beta chain derives from a study of blood T cell repertoires in COVID-19. Study in general: The cDNA or gDNA used as material had been derived from T cells, B-cell-depleted T cells, or PBMCs.

Clinical histories supplied by participants themselves formed the basis of cohort assignment. Two negative PCRs, clearance, or symptom resolution characterized the recovered Cohort 3 donors. Under the authors' procedure: Counts of nucleated cells, estimated from reference gene primer amplification, were obtained. Measured with immunoSEQ multiplex PCR; TCRdb has only the in-frame clones, and not every one. That table supplies the V and J calls and clone size; D and trimming were determined from the DNA. This repertoire shows approximately 270,000 clones, 80% to 90% found once; its top ten account for around 1.8%. Germline V lookup: CDR1 MNHNY, CDR2 SVGAGI (reference sequence). V lost 0 bases and J lost 2, with 6 bases in between. CDR3 length: 14 residues.

The chain has TRBV6-6 and TRBJ2-3; D not certain. This TCR was sampled from a man between 40 and 49 years old who had recovered from COVID-19. The sequencing sample was made of PBMCs or T cells enriched from blood (not recorded which). CDR3 protein: CASSYSADTDTQYF. The CDR3 region has the DNA TGTGCCAGCAGTTACTCTGCGGACACAGATACGCAGTATTTT.